This TCR beta chain was profiled in a study of shared clonotypes between healthy human individuals. This clone has more than one count but fewer than ten. Each subset's genomic DNA was split evenly across several immunoSEQ plates. Sequenced by immunoSEQ multiplex PCR; TCRdb stores in-frame clones only, minus some. The sample yields more than 450,000 clones, approximately 79% seen once. Germline V CDR1 and CDR2: SGHVS, FQNEAQ. CDR3 size: 15 residues. With 0 bases removed from V and 2 bases from J, the gap between germline ends came to 11 bases. This clonotype was obtained from a woman in her forties in good health. Some clones in this sample may be carry-over from other donors' samples. Sequences were obtained from PBMCs. The chain recombines TRBV7-8 with TRBJ2-7, with D hard to call. The CDR3 protein is CASSLAPASTYEQYF. CDR3 bases: TGTGCCAGCAGCTTAGCGCCCGCATCCACCTACGAGCAGTACTTC. Full variable domain (outside the CDR3, taken from reference TRBV7-8 and TRBJ2-7): GAGVSQSPRYKVAKRGQDVALRCDPISGHVSLFWYQQALGQGPEFLTYFQNEAQLDKSGLPSDRFFAERPEGSVSTLKIQRTQQEDSAVYLCASSLAPASTYEQYFGPGTRLTVT.